Following are 29 T cell receptor beta chains from one sample sequenced in a study of CD8 T cells in ankylosing spondylitis. TCRdb re-called the 5' RACE reads through MiXCR, storing one row per CDR3 protein. The sample consists of roughly 120,000 distinct CDR3 sequences, around 13% of them appearing once. Sequencing was done on a sample of blood, either unsorted or a sorted T cell fraction (not recorded which). These receptors all stem from a female donor with ankylosing spondylitis or in good health (not recorded which).

This clonotype appeared a few times. The chain joins TRBV13 to TRBJ2-7; D is perhaps TRBD1 or TRBD2 (5 bases each). Trimming took 5 bases from V and 3 from J, leaving 26 bases between them. The CDR3 covers 18 residues. Germline CDR1 and CDR2: PRHDT and FYEKMQ (reference sequence). CDR3 region: CASSQRERTGTEFYEQYF. The CDR3, as DNA: TGTGCCAGCAGCCAACGAGAACGAACCGGGACCGAATTCTACGAGCAGTACTTC.

This chain links TRBV7-8 with TRBJ1-2, with 7 bases aligning to TRBD1. The CDR3 has 17 residues. The germline gives CDR1 SGHVS, CDR2 FQNEAQ. Trimming took 1 base from V and 8 from J; bases not matched to a gene: 16. The CDR3 region is CASSLVGGQGVSTGYTF. In DNA, the CDR3 is TGTGCCAGCAGCTTAGTTGGGGGTCAGGGGGTATCAACCGGCTACACCTTC.

This clonotype has at least ten counts. The gene calls are TRBV12-3 or TRBV12-4 and TRBJ2-7; unclear D gene. CDR3 length equals 12 residues. V was trimmed by 6 bases and J by 4 bases, leaving 10 bases between them. The DNA for the CDR3 is TGTGCCAGCAGCCAGGAGACATACGAGCAGTACTTC. Translated, it gives CASSQETYEQYF.

This clonotype was seen only a few times. The rearrangement joins TRBV14 to TRBJ2-1, with D possibly matching TRBD1 (6 bases). Trimming stripped 3 bases from V and 3 bases from J, with 12 bases between. The CDR3 consists of 15 residues. Per the germline V gene, CDR1 is SGHDN and CDR2 is FVKESK. CDR3: CASSQGQSIYNEQFF. The CDR3 DNA reads TGTGCCAGCAGCCAGGGACAATCAATCTACAATGAGCAGTTCTTC.

This chain links TRBV12-3 or TRBV12-4 with TRBJ2-7; no definite D call. This CDR3 comprises 14 residues. V was cut by 2 bases and J by 3 bases, with 11 bases left in between. CDR3 residues: CASSLNLQGYEQYF. CDR3 coding DNA: TGTGCCAGCAGTTTAAACCTACAAGGCTACGAGCAGTACTTC.

This clonotype showed up many times. The chain employs TRBV20-1 and TRBJ2-3, with 10 bases matching TRBD2. The germline V gene encodes CDR1 DFQATT and CDR2 SNEGSKA (reference sequence). The CDR3 covers 14 residues. Trimming removed 5 bases from V and 4 bases from J; junction bases left unmatched: 6. CDR3 amino acids: CSADLAGVPDTQYF. The CDR3 nucleotides are TGCAGTGCTGACCTAGCGGGAGTTCCAGATACGCAGTATTTT.

This clonotype was seen a handful of times. The rearrangement joins TRBV14 to TRBJ1-2; no reliable D call. V lost 5 bases and J lost 7, with 14 bases in between. Germline CDR1 reads SGHDN; CDR2 reads FVKESK. CDR3 length: 13 residues. CDR3 protein: CASSSDPYPGYTF. CDR3 nucleotides: TGTGCCAGCAGCTCGGACCCTTATCCTGGCTACACCTTC. Looking up the rest from reference TRBV14 and TRBJ1-2 gives the full variable domain: EAGVTQFPSHSVIEKGQTVTLRCDPISGHDNLYWYRRVMGKEIKFLLHFVKESKQDESGMPNNRFLAERTGGTYSTLKVQPAELEDSGVYFCASSSDPYPGYTFGSGTRLTVV.

This clonotype was seen a handful of times. The rearrangement links TRBV20-1 to TRBJ2-4, with 11 bases lining up with TRBD2. Germline V gives CDR1 DFQATT, CDR2 SNEGSKA (reference sequence). J gave up 4 bases and V 3 bases, and 8 bases lay outside the gene matches. The CDR3 has 16 residues. The CDR3: CSASLAGGNEKNIQYF. In DNA, the CDR3 is TGCAGTGCTAGTCTAGCGGGGGGCAATGAGAAAAACATTCAGTACTTC.

This clonotype was seen many times. This chain connects TRBV7-3 to TRBJ2-1; D gene uncertain. The CDR3 is 13 amino acids. V was shortened by 3 bases and J by 7 bases, with 10 bases between the two germline ends. The V gene's germline CDR1 is SGHTA and CDR2 FQGTGA. This CDR3 reads CASSFGVGNEQFF. The CDR3 coding sequence is TGTGCCAGCAGCTTCGGAGTGGGGAATGAGCAGTTCTTC.

This clonotype was observed a few times. The V call is TRBV7-2, the J call TRBJ2-1; TRBD1 might be the D (5 bases). Between the trimmed V and J ends, which lost 1 base and 3 bases, there was a span of 13 bases. CDR1 and CDR2 from the germline V gene are SGHTA and FQGNSA. This CDR3 comprises 16 residues. The CDR3 protein is CASSLVAGSNYNEQFF. The CDR3, as DNA: TGTGCCAGCAGCTTAGTAGCAGGGTCGAACTACAATGAGCAGTTCTTC.

Many counts were recorded for this clonotype. This chain uses TRBV2 with TRBJ2-3; no definite D call. The V end lost 2 bases, the J end lost 2 bases, and 14 bases lay between the germline ends. The CDR3 covers 16 residues. The germline V gene encodes CDR1 SNHLY and CDR2 FYNNEI. The CDR3 region has the DNA TGTGCCAGCAGTGAAACCGTTAGAGAAGTCACAGATACGCAGTATTTT. Translating it yields CASSETVREVTDTQYF.

This clonotype has more than one count but fewer than ten. The chain combines TRBV6-6 with TRBJ2-3; D unclear. The V gene lost 3 bases and the J gene lost 6 bases, with 7 bases spanning the gap. The CDR3 is made up of 12 amino acids. CDR1 is MNHNY, CDR2 SVGAGI, per germline (reference sequence). The CDR3 region is CASSYVVDTQYF. The CDR3 DNA sequence: TGTGCCAGCAGTTATGTGGTGGATACGCAGTATTTT.

This clonotype was detected a few times. The DNA is left out, because the CDR3 cannot be placed on it with certainty; the CDR3 is given as TCRdb lists it. CDR3: CASSSSSYGYTF. The chain recombines TRBV6-5 with TRBJ1-2. Ends included, the CDR3 has 12 residues. Looked up from germline, CDR1 is MNHEY and CDR2 is SVGAGI.

The chain combines TRBV19 with TRBJ1-2; D unresolved. V lost 5 bases and J 1 base, leaving 11 bases between the germline ends. This CDR3 contains 14 residues. Germline assignment: CDR1 LNHDA and CDR2 SQIVND (reference sequence). The CDR3 nucleotides are TGTGCCAGTAGTTCTGGCAGAAGTAACTATGGCTACACCTTC. Protein sequence: CASSSGRSNYGYTF.

This clonotype has only a few counts. The CDR3 coding sequence is TGTGCCAGCAGCCCCAACGGGGGTTACAATGAGCAGTTCTTC. Its translation is CASSPNGGYNEQFF. The rearrangement joins TRBV5-6 to TRBJ2-1; perhaps TRBD2 as D (6 bases). V lost 4 bases and J lost 4, with 12 bases in between. This CDR3 comprises 14 residues. CDR1 SGHDT and CDR2 YYEEEE come from the germline V gene. The complete variable domain, with remaining parts taken from reference TRBV5-6 and TRBJ2-1, reads DAGVTQSPTHLIKTRGQQVTLRCSPKSGHDTVSWYQQALGQGPQFIFQYYEEEERQRGNFPDRFSGHQFPNYSSELNVNALLLGDSALYLCASSPNGGYNEQFFGPGTRLTVL.

This clonotype appeared many times. V and J are TRBV5-6 and TRBJ1-4; maybe TRBD1 (6 bases). Trimming cost V 4 bases and J 0 bases, with 13 bases left between them. This CDR3 comprises 16 residues. CDR1 SGHDT and CDR2 YYEEEE come from the germline V gene. The CDR3 nucleotides read TGTGCCAGCAGCCCGGGACACCGCGCAACTAATGAAAAACTGTTTTTT. Its protein is CASSPGHRATNEKLFF.

This clonotype has at least ten counts. The chain is built from TRBV5-1 and TRBJ2-1; 10 positions match TRBD2. V dropped 4 bases and J dropped 5; count of bases not matched to a gene: 3. The CDR3 runs to 14 residues. From germline, CDR1 is SGHRS and CDR2 YFSETQ. CDR3 sequence (DNA): TGCGCCAGCAGCACAGGACTAGCGGACAATGAGCAGTTCTTC. This codes for CASSTGLADNEQFF.

The chain carries TRBV27 and TRBJ1-2, with D hard to call. V lost 5 bases, J lost 1 base, and 14 bases lay in between. The CDR3 extends over 15 amino acids. Germline assignment: CDR1 MNHEY and CDR2 SMNVEV (reference sequence). As DNA, the CDR3 is TGTGCCAGCAGTCCTCGACAACCCTTTAACTATGGCTACACCTTC. Translating gives CASSPRQPFNYGYTF.

The V call is TRBV10-2, the J call TRBJ1-2; 7 bases match TRBD1. J gave up 8 bases and V 2 bases, and 14 bases lay outside the gene matches. There are 16 residues in the CDR3. CDR1 and CDR2 (germline): WSHSY, SAAADI. The CDR3 coding sequence is TGCGCCAGCAGTGAGGTCGGGGACAGACCCCCAAGGGGCTACACCTTC. Protein sequence: CASSEVGDRPPRGYTF.

This clonotype was observed at least ten times. The V and J genes are TRBV7-9 and TRBJ1-2, with D unclear. The ends were cut back, 0 bases at V and 1 base at J, with 3 bases in the middle. CDR3 length equals 13 residues. CDR1 is SEHNR and CDR2 is FQNEAQ in the germline V gene (reference sequence). The CDR3 DNA reads as TGTGCCAGCAGCTTAGCGGTTAACTATGGCTACACCTTC. This sequence encodes CASSLAVNYGYTF.

In this sample, this clonotype turned up many times. The J gene is TRBJ2-3, the V gene TRBV6-2 or TRBV6-3; 12 bases map to TRBD2. The germline V gene encodes CDR1 MNHEY and CDR2 SVGEGT. After removal of 8 bases from V and 8 bases from J, the junction contained 11 bases not matched to a gene. The CDR3 is 15 residues long. The CDR3 protein is CASCSSGGALGTQYF. The DNA for the CDR3 is TGTGCCAGCTGCTCTAGCGGGGGGGCCTTGGGTACGCAGTATTTT.

The chain has TRBV2 and TRBJ1-3, with D maybe TRBD1 (6 bases). This CDR3 contains 14 residues. Trimming removed 4 bases from V and 2 bases from J, with 9 bases in between. CDR1 and CDR2 (germline): SNHLY, FYNNEI. The CDR3 loop reads CASSGTVTGNTIYF. Here the CDR3 DNA reads TGTGCCAGCAGTGGGACAGTAACTGGAAACACCATATATTTT. The variable domain in full, with the rest retrieved from reference TRBV2 and TRBJ1-3, is EPEVTQTPSHQVTQMGQEVILRCVPISNHLYFYWYRQILGQKVEFLVSFYNNEISEKSEIFDDQFSVERPDGSNFTLKIRSTKLEDSAMYFCASSGTVTGNTIYFGEGSWLTVV.

The V and J genes are TRBV7-9 and TRBJ1-1, with 8 bases lining up with TRBD1. This CDR3 is built from 15 residues. From germline, CDR1 is SEHNR and CDR2 FQNEAQ (reference sequence). After removal of 3 bases from V and 2 bases from J, the junction contained 5 bases not matched to a gene. CDR3 sequence (DNA): TGTGCCAGCAGCTTCGTGACAGGGGTAAACACTGAAGCTTTCTTT. This translates into CASSFVTGVNTEAFF.

This rearrangement joins TRBV2 to TRBJ2-7; tentatively, D is TRBD1 or TRBD2 (5 bases each). CDR1 is SNHLY, CDR2 FYNNEI, per germline. The V and J ends lost 11 bases and 2 bases respectively, with 10 bases between them. The CDR3 contains 11 residues. As DNA, the CDR3 is TGTGCCGGAGGACAAGCCTACGAGCAGTACTTC. Amino acid sequence: CAGGQAYEQYF.

This clonotype appeared a few times. V gene TRBV15 combines with J gene TRBJ2-6, with 9 positions matching TRBD1. The CDR3 extends over 15 amino acids. Losses at the gene ends were 0 bases for V and 12 bases for J; bases not matched to a gene: 6. Germline V gives CDR1 LNHNV, CDR2 YYDKDF (reference sequence). CDR3 nucleotide sequence: TGTGCCACCAGCAGAGAACTCGGGACAGGGCCCGTCCTGACTTTC. Its translation is CATSRELGTGPVLTF.

This chain uses TRBV10-2 with TRBJ2-1, with D possibly being TRBD2 (5 bases). CDR3 length: 16 residues. Germline V gene data show CDR1 as WSHSY and CDR2 as SAAADI. V was trimmed by 5 bases and J by 9 bases, leaving 23 bases between them. As DNA, the CDR3 is TGCGCCAGCAGTCCCTCGGGGAGCGGAGTCGGACGTGAGCAGTTCTTC. It yields the protein CASSPSGSGVGREQFF.

This clonotype has just a few counts. V and J are TRBV5-1 and TRBJ2-3; D gene uncertain. Germline V gene data show CDR1 as SGHRS and CDR2 as YFSETQ. The CDR3 is 14 amino acids. V dropped 2 bases and J dropped 0 bases, with 7 bases sitting between them. The CDR3 region has the DNA TGCGCCAGCAGCTTTTGGCAGAGCACAGATACGCAGTATTTT. It specifies CASSFWQSTDTQYF.

This clonotype was detected many times. This chain connects TRBV5-6 to TRBJ2-7; D is ambiguous. V dropped 0 bases and J dropped 3 bases, with 10 bases sitting between them. The CDR3 is 14 residues long. Germline V gene lookup returns CDR1 SGHDT and CDR2 YYEEEE. The CDR3 nucleotides read TGTGCCAGCAGCTTGGAGCCCGGATTCTACGAGCAGTACTTC. This gives the protein CASSLEPGFYEQYF. The full variable domain, rest sourced from reference TRBV5-6 and TRBJ2-7, is DAGVTQSPTHLIKTRGQQVTLRCSPKSGHDTVSWYQQALGQGPQFIFQYYEEEERQRGNFPDRFSGHQFPNYSSELNVNALLLGDSALYLCASSLEPGFYEQYFGPGTRLTVT.

A remark on this clonotype: At one of its ends the junction is not consistent with the germline gene, which may arise from a read error. This chain links TRBV20-1 with TRBJ1-2, with D hard to call. Germline V lookup: CDR1 DFQATT, CDR2 SNEGSKA (reference sequence). The CDR3 spans 10 residues. The CDR3 sequence is CSSSLGGYTF. DNA of the CDR3: TGCAGTTCTAGTCTGGGGGGCTACACCTTC.